This T cell receptor (beta chain) stems from a study of blood T cell repertoires in COVID-19. As for the study in general: Sites across the United States, Italy and Spain contributed samples from acute and convalescent COVID-19.

Produced via immunoSEQ multiplex PCR; TCRdb's table is partial and in-frame only. The data show about 170,000 clones, with less than 90% seen just once and roughly 1.2% held by the top ten. This TCR derives from a human donor with acute COVID-19. The donor label of this sample is uncertain. The material sequenced was PBMCs or T cells enriched from blood (not recorded which).

CDR3 in amino acids: CASSQGTGGFEKLFF. The DNA for the CDR3 is TGTGCCAGCAGCCAAGGGACAGGGGGCTTTGAAAAACTGTTTTTT. The chain carries TRBV3-1 (or the pseudogene TRBV3-2) and TRBJ1-4, with 11 bases lining up with TRBD1. Trimming removed 1 base from V and 7 bases from J; junction bases left unmatched: 2. CDR1 is LGHDT and CDR2 is YNNKEL in the germline V gene (reference sequence). The CDR3 has 15 amino acids.